One sample yielded the 25 T cell receptor beta chains listed below, sequenced in a study of memory CD4+ T cells and cytomegalovirus serostatus. Single viable CD3+CD4+CD8-CD45RO+ cells were sorted as the memory CD4+ T cells. Assay: immunoSEQ multiplex PCR; the TCRdb copy retains only in-frame clones and omits some. The sample lists 50,000 or so clones; 70% to 85% were seen once. The sample comprised memory CD4+ T cells from blood. The origin of the receptors is an adult in good health and CMV-seronegative.

This clone was counted a single time. The chain is built from TRBV18 and TRBJ1-1, with D uncertain. Germline CDR1 reads KGHSH; CDR2 reads LQKENI. This CDR3 comprises 14 residues. V gave up 3 bases and J gave up 0 bases, with 8 bases separating them. The CDR3 here is CASSPTHMNTEAFF. As DNA, the CDR3 is TGTGCCAGCTCACCGACACACATGAACACTGAAGCTTTCTTT.

The rearrangement joins TRBV7-3 to TRBJ2-2; tentatively, D is TRBD1 (6 bases). This CDR3 has 16 amino acids. The germline V gene has CDR1 SGHTA and CDR2 FQGTGA. V shed 5 bases and J shed 5 bases, with 18 bases lying between them. DNA for the CDR3: TGTGCCAGCAGCCAACCCCAGGGGCGAAGGACCGGGGAGCTGTTTTTT. Residues: CASSQPQGRRTGELFF.

About this clone: Other DNA sequences in the sample encode the same CDR3. The chain carries TRBV9 and TRBJ2-6, with 7 bases lining up with TRBD2. CDR3 size: 15 residues. From germline, CDR1 is SGDLS and CDR2 YYNGEE. J gave up 1 base and V 2 bases, and 0 bases lay outside the gene matches. CDR3 coding DNA: TGTGCCAGCAGCGTCGGGGGGTCTGGGGCCAACGTCCTGACTTTC. This sequence encodes CASSVGGSGANVLTF.

This clone was seen a handful of times. The same CDR3 can be traced to other DNA sequences in this sample. The rearrangement uses TRBV6-1 and TRBJ1-6; 7 positions match TRBD1. The CDR3 length is 14 residues. The V segment lost 2 bases and the J segment 9 bases; nucleotides outside the gene matches: 4. The germline CDR1 and CDR2 sequences are MNHNS and SASEGT. CDR3 protein: CASSERRDSSPLHF. In DNA form, the CDR3 reads TGTGCCAGCAGTGAAAGGCGGGACAGTTCACCCCTCCACTTT.

The J gene is TRBJ1-2, the V gene TRBV6-5; the D is unclear. CDR3 length: 13 residues. The V end lost 7 bases, the J end lost 2 bases, and 11 bases lay between the germline ends. The V gene's germline CDR1 is MNHEY and CDR2 SVGAGI. CDR3 in DNA: TGTGCCAGCACGGGTTTTGGGAACTATGGCTACACCTTC. Translated, it gives CASTGFGNYGYTF.

The V call is TRBV15, the J call TRBJ1-3; D uncertain. V dropped 5 bases and J dropped 4 bases, with 12 bases sitting between them. The CDR3 has 14 residues. The germline CDR1 and CDR2 sequences are LNHNV and YYDKDF (reference sequence). CDR3 amino acids: CATSPWGSGNTIYF. DNA of the CDR3: TGTGCCACCAGCCCCTGGGGTTCGGGAAACACCATATATTTT. The complete variable domain, with remaining parts taken from reference TRBV15 and TRBJ1-3, reads DAMVIQNPRYQVTQFGKPVTLSCSQTLNHNVMYWYQQKSSQAPKLLFHYYDKDFNNEADTPDNFQSRRPNTSFCFLDIRSPGLGDTAMYLCATSPWGSGNTIYFGEGSWLTVV.

V gene TRBV11-1 combines with J gene TRBJ1-1; tentative D call: TRBD1 (5 bases). Deletions cut 5 bases from V and 6 bases from J, with 16 bases between. The CDR3 totals 14 residues. Germline CDR1 reads SGHAT; CDR2 reads FQDESV (reference sequence). The CDR3 loop is CASSHAGGYSEAFF. In DNA form, the CDR3 reads TGTGCCAGCAGCCACGCCGGGGGGTATTCTGAAGCTTTCTTT.

V is TRBV29-1 and J is TRBJ2-1; TRBD1 matches 7 bases. V shed 6 bases, J shed 6 bases, and the junction held 8 bases outside the gene matches. This CDR3 comprises 13 residues. CDR1 is SQVTM, CDR2 ANQGSEA, per germline. Here the CDR3 DNA reads TGCAGCGTGATCTCGGGACAGACCAATGAGCAGTTCTTC. Residues: CSVISGQTNEQFF.

The J gene is TRBJ2-2, the V gene TRBV4-2; 9 bases map to TRBD1. Germline CDR1 and CDR2: LGHNA and YNFKEQ. V lost 4 bases to trimming and J lost 5 bases; unmatched junction nucleotides: 2. This CDR3 has 14 amino acids. The CDR3 protein is CASSLDRGTGELFF. The CDR3 DNA follows: TGTGCCAGCAGCCTGGACAGGGGTACCGGGGAGCTGTTTTTT.

The chain couples TRBV6-6 to TRBJ2-7; 7 bases align to TRBD1. V was clipped by 8 bases and J by 3 bases; unmatched bases: 10. Germline V lookup: CDR1 MNHNY, CDR2 SVGAGI (reference sequence). This CDR3 has 14 amino acids. CDR3 nucleotide sequence: TGTGCCAGCCGCCCGGGGACAGAGGGCTACGAGCAGTACTTC. Translating gives CASRPGTEGYEQYF.

The chain is built from TRBV7-2 and TRBJ2-5, with D hard to call. This CDR3 comprises 12 residues. The germline V gene encodes CDR1 SGHTA and CDR2 FQGNSA. V was trimmed by 3 bases and J by 4 bases, leaving 6 bases between them. CDR3 nucleotide sequence: TGTGCCAGCAGCTTTGGGGTAGAGACCCAGTACTTC. Protein product: CASSFGVETQYF.

The J gene is TRBJ2-2, the V gene TRBV25-1; 9 bases map to TRBD1. The CDR3 is made up of 15 amino acids. V shed 6 bases, J shed 1 base, and the junction held 3 bases outside the gene matches. CDR1 is MGHDK, CDR2 SYGVNS, per germline. Written as DNA, the CDR3 is TGTGCCAGCAGGATGGACAGGGGGAACACCGGGGAGCTGTTTTTT. Amino acid sequence: CASRMDRGNTGELFF. Full variable domain (missing parts from reference TRBV25-1 and TRBJ2-2): EADIYQTPRYLVIGTGKKITLECSQTMGHDKMYWYQQDPGMELHLIHYSYGVNSTEKGDLSSESTVSRIRTEHFPLTLESARPSHTSQYLCASRMDRGNTGELFFGEGSRLTVL.

The V gene is TRBV7-9, the J gene TRBJ1-2; no firm D call. The V gene lost 6 bases and the J gene lost 4 bases, with 15 bases spanning the gap. The CDR3 sequence is 14 residues long. The germline V gene has CDR1 SEHNR and CDR2 FQNEAQ (reference sequence). The CDR3 spells CASSLPTEVYGYTF. The CDR3 DNA reads as TGTGCCAGCAGTCTTCCCACAGAGGTCTATGGCTACACCTTC.

The V and J genes are TRBV12-5 and TRBJ1-4; the D is unclear. In germline, CDR1 is LGHNT, CDR2 FRNRAP. V dropped 0 bases and J dropped 4 bases, with 15 bases sitting between them. The length of the CDR3 is 17 residues. The CDR3 DNA follows: TGTGCTAGTGGTTTGGTACAAGGGAGGGCCAATAATGAAAAACTGTTTTTT. Protein product: CASGLVQGRANNEKLFF.

The table lists this clone with a few counts. The chain combines TRBV7-7 with TRBJ2-2; TRBD1 is a possible D gene (7 bases). Germline CDR1 and CDR2: SSHAT and FNYEAQ (reference sequence). The CDR3 loop spans 16 amino acids. CDR3 amino acids: CASGGSTGAGTGELFF. Here the CDR3 DNA reads TGTGCTAGCGGTGGGAGCACAGGGGCCGGCACCGGGGAGCTGTTTTTT.

DNA for the CDR3: TGTGCCAGCAGCTTACTAGGTACACGGATGAACACCGGGGAGCTGTTTTTT. Residues: CASSLLGTRMNTGELFF. The rearrangement joins TRBV11-2 to TRBJ2-2; D ambiguous. CDR1 SGHAT and CDR2 FQNNGV come from the germline V gene. The CDR3 runs to 17 residues. V was pared by 2 bases and J by 1 base, with 14 bases between.

The chain carries TRBV7-8 and TRBJ1-2; D is unresolved. This CDR3 region has 16 residues. V was trimmed by 2 bases and J by 7 bases, leaving 20 bases between them. The germline gives CDR1 SGHVS, CDR2 FQNEAQ. CDR3: CASSLILMRSSSGYTF. In nucleotides, the CDR3 is TGTGCCAGCAGCTTAATTCTAATGAGGTCTTCGAGTGGCTACACCTTC.

The rearrangement uses TRBV13 and TRBJ2-3; 11 nucleotides align to TRBD2. The CDR3 totals 16 residues. Germline V gene sequence: CDR1 PRHDT, CDR2 FYEKMQ (reference sequence). Germline trimming cut 5 bases from V and 6 bases from J; bases unmatched to any gene: 10. The CDR3 loop reads CASSRPLAGGADTQYF. The CDR3 nucleotides read TGTGCCAGCAGCCGCCCTTTAGCGGGGGGGGCCGATACGCAGTATTTT.

The V call is TRBV2, the J call TRBJ2-5; 7 bases agree with TRBD2. Unmatched junction bases numbered 4, after V lost 2 bases and J lost 4 bases. Germline V CDR1 and CDR2: SNHLY, FYNNEI. The CDR3 spans 14 residues. This CDR3 reads CASSELGGTETQYF. CDR3 nucleotides: TGTGCCAGCAGTGAATTGGGAGGGACAGAGACCCAGTACTTC.

As concerns this clone: The same CDR3 can be traced to other DNA sequences in this sample. This sequence joins TRBV5-6 and TRBJ1-6; D is unresolved. V was trimmed by 0 bases and J by 4 bases, leaving 5 bases between them. Germline CDR1 is SGHDT and CDR2 is YYEEEE. The CDR3 runs to 14 residues. CDR3 region: CASSLVQYNSPLHF. The CDR3, as DNA: TGTGCCAGCAGCTTGGTGCAGTATAATTCACCCCTCCACTTT.

This CDR3 is CASSLWVPVRRTDTQYF. DNA of the CDR3: TGTGCCAGCAGTTTATGGGTCCCGGTTCGGAGAACAGATACGCAGTATTTT. The chain links TRBV27 to TRBJ2-3; no definite D call. Per germline, CDR1 MNHEY and CDR2 SMNVEV (reference sequence). V was pared by 1 base and J by 3 bases, with 17 bases between. The CDR3 contains 17 residues.

This sequence joins TRBV2 and TRBJ1-4; the D is unclear. V was cut by 5 bases and J by 0 bases, with 10 bases left in between. The CDR3 loop spans 15 amino acids. Germline values: CDR1 SNHLY, CDR2 FYNNEI. DNA of the CDR3: TGTGCCAGCAGTCAAAATGAAGCAACTAATGAAAAACTGTTTTTT. Translated, it gives CASSQNEATNEKLFF.

This chain uses TRBV4-2 with TRBJ2-1, with 10 bases lining up with TRBD2. The CDR3 runs 17 residues. Germline lookup yields CDR1 LGHNA and CDR2 YNFKEQ. The V gene end was trimmed by 3 bases and the J gene end by 7 bases; junction bases not matched to a gene: 12. The chain's CDR3 is CASSQDLAGALANEQFF. As DNA, the CDR3 is TGTGCCAGCAGCCAGGATCTAGCGGGGGCACTAGCTAATGAGCAGTTCTTC.

The rearrangement links TRBV4-2 to TRBJ1-1, with a weak D call TRBD1 (5 bases). The V gene's germline CDR1 is LGHNA and CDR2 YNFKEQ. V gave up 6 bases and J gave up 2 bases, with 19 bases separating them. The CDR3 has 16 residues. The DNA for the CDR3 is TGTGCCAGCAGAAAAAGACGGGGGTGGGAAAACACTGAAGCTTTCTTT. Amino acids: CASRKRRGWENTEAFF.

The gene calls are TRBV5-1 and TRBJ1-2; D gene ambiguous. The CDR3 has 14 amino acids. Germline V gives CDR1 SGHRS, CDR2 YFSETQ. With 5 bases removed from V and 0 bases from J, the gap between germline ends came to 11 bases. CDR3 region: CASRQATTNYGYTF. The CDR3 DNA follows: TGCGCCAGCAGGCAGGCGACTACTAACTATGGCTACACCTTC.